A selection of T cell receptor beta chains follows, all from one sample in a study of metastatic and nonmetastatic thyroid tumors. Using MiXCR, TCRdb re-called clones from the PCR reads. The sample holds approximately 2,100 clones, roughly a quarter seen once. The sequencing input was adjacent normal tissue. The receptors here all came from a male donor with papillary thyroid cancer or a benign thyroid nodule (not recorded which). Some clones in this sample may be carry-over from other donors' samples. CDR3s include the opening cysteine and the closing phenylalanine or tryptophan. The D gene is left open where the match is weak. A row's size may be missing; if present it is once, few, many or a size class.

J	size	D	V	CDR3	DNA
TRBJ1-6	few	TRBD1	TRBV6-1	CASSTGTGAINSPLHF	TGTGCCAGCAGCACCGGGACAGGGGCGATTAATTCACCCCTCCACTTT
TRBJ1-6	NA	TRBD1	TRBV13	CASSPGQASFYSPLHF	TGTGCCAGCAGCCCCGGACAGGCCTCCTTCTATTCACCCCTCCACTTT
TRBJ1-4	NA	NA	TRBV28	CALQGATNEKLFF	TGTGCCCTTCAGGGCGCAACTAATGAAAAACTGTTTTTT
TRBJ1-1	medium-sized	NA	TRBV14	CASSLTGNTEAFF	TGTGCCAGCAGCCTCACAGGAAACACTGAAGCTTTCTTT
TRBJ1-2	few	NA	TRBV6-6	CASSYSQEVGYTF	TGTGCCAGCAGTTACTCGCAGGAGGTTGGCTACACCTTC
TRBJ2-3	NA	NA	TRBV11-2	CASSLDGDTQYF	TGTGCCAGCAGCTTAGATGGAGATACGCAGTATTTT
TRBJ2-1	NA	TRBD2	TRBV28	CASSNSGRFFNEQFF	TGTGCCAGCAGTAATAGCGGGAGATTTTTTAATGAGCAGTTCTTC
TRBJ2-7	NA	TRBD2	TRBV28	CASSLLRLARELYF	TGTGCCAGCAGTCTACTCAGACTAGCCCGCGAGCTGTACTTC
TRBJ1-6	few	TRBD1	TRBV27	CASCRQGGIVSPLHF	TGTGCCAGCTGCCGACAGGGGGGTATAGTTTCACCCCTCCACTTT
TRBJ2-5	medium-sized	NA	TRBV5-4	CASGPREAQETQYF	TGTGCCAGCGGGCCCCGGGAAGCGCAAGAGACCCAGTACTTC
TRBJ2-1	NA	NA	TRBV6-1	CASSFPTDRGEQFF	TGTGCCAGCAGTTTCCCCACTGACCGGGGTGAGCAGTTCTTC
TRBJ2-3	large	NA	TRBV24-1	CATSDYSRGGADTQYF	TGTGCCACCAGTGATTATAGCAGGGGTGGGGCAGATACGCAGTATTTT
TRBJ1-6	NA	NA	TRBV30	CARSGGAVGSPLHF	TGTGCCAGGAGTGGGGGTGCGGTCGGTTCACCCCTCCACTTT
TRBJ1-6	few	NA	TRBV12-3/TRBV12-4	CASSELGGLNSPLHF	TGTGCCAGCAGTGAGCTTGGGGGCCTGAATTCACCCCTCCACTTT
TRBJ2-2	large	TRBD1	TRBV7-3	CASSLGGQGNTGELFF	TGTGCCAGCAGCTTAGGTGGACAGGGGAACACCGGGGAGCTGTTTTTT
TRBJ1-2	NA	NA	TRBV20-1	CSAQNPGRPRVMYGYTF	TGCAGTGCCCAGAACCCGGGACGCCCCCGTGTCATGTATGGCTACACCTTC